The 10 T cell receptor beta chains below all came from one sample that was sequenced in a study of cytomegalovirus exposure and HLA in healthy donors. PCR used 60 Vbeta primers and 13 Jbeta primers. Clones were read by immunoSEQ multiplex PCR, and TCRdb kept only the in-frame ones, dropping some. In the table there are over 150,000 clones, around 68% of which are singletons. Sequenced input: PBMCs. The receptors stem from a man aged 45 to 65 in good health and CMV-seronegative.

This chain links TRBV7-9 with TRBJ1-1, with D perhaps matching TRBD1 (6 bases). Germline loops: CDR1 SEHNR, CDR2 FQNEAQ (reference sequence). V lost 5 bases and J 5 bases, leaving 18 bases between the germline ends. This CDR3 is 15 amino acids long. CDR3 amino acids: CASSPFGVRGTEAFF. The CDR3 nucleotides are TGTGCCAGCAGCCCTTTTGGTGTGAGGGGGACTGAAGCTTTCTTT. The complete variable domain, with remaining parts taken from reference TRBV7-9 and TRBJ1-1, reads DTGVSQNPRHKITKRGQNVTFRCDPISEHNRLYWYRQTLGQGPEFLTYFQNEAQLEKSRLLSDRFSAERPKGSFSTLEIQRTEQGDSAMYLCASSPFGVRGTEAFFGQGTRLTVV.

This CDR3 reads CASSLEGGAGYEQYF. Written as DNA, the CDR3 is TGTGCCAGCAGCTTGGAAGGGGGGGCCGGCTACGAGCAGTACTTC. V and J are TRBV5-4 and TRBJ2-7, with TRBD2 as a possible D gene (7 bases). Per germline, CDR1 SGHNT and CDR2 YYREEE (reference sequence). This CDR3 has 15 residues. The V gene lost 0 bases and the J gene lost 3 bases, with 13 bases spanning the gap.

The V and J genes are TRBV4-2 and TRBJ2-6; TRBD1 matches 7 bases. Germline V lookup: CDR1 LGHNA, CDR2 YNFKEQ. This CDR3 has 20 amino acids. V gave up 4 bases and J gave up 0 bases; unmatched junction bases: 15. The DNA for the CDR3 is TGTGCCAGCAGCCTTTTCTACCCAGGTACAGGGGACTCTGGGGCCAACGTCCTGACTTTC. It encodes CASSLFYPGTGDSGANVLTF.

The chain combines TRBV2 with TRBJ1-1; TRBD1 matches at 10 bases. In germline, CDR1 is SNHLY, CDR2 FYNNEI. This CDR3 is 15 amino acids long. The ends lost 1 base at V and 6 bases at J; junction bases unmatched: 5. The CDR3 DNA reads TGTGCCAGCAGTGAAGGGGGGACAGGGGTGGCTGAAGCTTTCTTT. Protein product: CASSEGGTGVAEAFF.

V usage is TRBV6-6 and J usage is TRBJ1-1, with no clear D. V shed 2 bases and J shed 6 bases, with 7 bases lying between them. The CDR3 extends over 12 amino acids. Germline V gene lookup returns CDR1 MNHNY and CDR2 SVGAGI (reference sequence). The CDR3 loop reads CASSYLGAEAFF. For the CDR3, the DNA is TGTGCCAGCAGTTACCTCGGGGCTGAAGCTTTCTTT.

This chain connects TRBV6-1 to TRBJ2-3; D remains ambiguous. Trimming took off 0 bases at V and 6 bases at J, with 4 bases between the two ends. This CDR3 comprises 12 residues. Germline CDR1 and CDR2: MNHNS and SASEGT. CDR3 sequence (DNA): TGTGCCAGCAGTGAAGCTCGGGATACGCAGTATTTT. Its translation: CASSEARDTQYF.

The V call is TRBV10-2, the J call TRBJ1-6; perhaps TRBD1 as D (6 bases). The CDR3 is 16 residues long. Looked up from germline, CDR1 is WSHSY and CDR2 is SAAADI. The germline V and J ends were trimmed by 6 bases and 4 bases, with 16 bases remaining between them. CDR3 loop: CASRDSTGYYNSPLHF. CDR3 sequence (DNA): TGCGCCAGCAGGGACAGCACGGGCTATTATAATTCACCCCTCCACTTT.

The chain links TRBV25-1 to TRBJ2-7; D may be TRBD1 (5 bases). V dropped 6 bases and J dropped 2 bases, with 8 bases sitting between them. The CDR3 spans 12 residues. Per the germline V gene, CDR1 is MGHDK and CDR2 is SYGVNS. CDR3 in amino acids: CASRDTPYEQYF. CDR3 in DNA: TGTGCCAGCAGGGACACTCCCTACGAGCAGTACTTC.

The CDR3 is CASSEARTAYGYTF. In DNA, the CDR3 is TGTGCCAGCAGTGAAGCACGGACAGCCTATGGCTACACCTTC. This chain connects TRBV2 to TRBJ1-2, with TRBD1 as a possible D gene (6 bases). The CDR3 covers 14 residues. V was cut by 0 bases and J by 4 bases, with 9 bases left in between. The germline gives CDR1 SNHLY, CDR2 FYNNEI.

The chain carries TRBV7-9 and TRBJ1-1; the D is unclear. The ends were cut back, 5 bases at V and 0 bases at J, with 7 bases in the middle. Germline V gene lookup returns CDR1 SEHNR and CDR2 FQNEAQ (reference sequence). The CDR3 has 13 amino acids. CDR3 nucleotide sequence: TGTGCCAGCAGCCGAGTGTTGAACACTGAAGCTTTCTTT. Its translation is CASSRVLNTEAFF.